This TCR beta chain was obtained from a study of molecular identifiers for immune sequencing clone quantification. The ends were cut back, 6 bases at V and 2 bases at J, with 17 bases in the middle. Germline CDR1 MDHEN, CDR2 SYDVKM. This CDR3 has 16 amino acids. TCRdb reanalysed the PCR reads using MiXCR and keeps one entry per CDR3 protein. This sample yields a few hundred thousand distinct CDR3 sequences, of which over 20% are seen a single time; 0.84% belongs to the top ten. Source material: naive CD8+ T cells from blood, with Jurkat cell RNA spiked in. Specified subset: FACS-sorted CD8+CD4-CCR7+CD45RA+ naive T cells. The V and J genes are TRBV28 and TRBJ2-1, with D possibly being TRBD1 (6 bases). The origin of this receptor is a human donor in good health. Some libraries in this study had Jurkat cell RNA spiked in. The CDR3 spells CASRAIRGSPYNEQFF. For the CDR3, the DNA is TGTGCCAGCAGGGCGATCAGGGGTTCGCCCTACAATGAGCAGTTCTTC.